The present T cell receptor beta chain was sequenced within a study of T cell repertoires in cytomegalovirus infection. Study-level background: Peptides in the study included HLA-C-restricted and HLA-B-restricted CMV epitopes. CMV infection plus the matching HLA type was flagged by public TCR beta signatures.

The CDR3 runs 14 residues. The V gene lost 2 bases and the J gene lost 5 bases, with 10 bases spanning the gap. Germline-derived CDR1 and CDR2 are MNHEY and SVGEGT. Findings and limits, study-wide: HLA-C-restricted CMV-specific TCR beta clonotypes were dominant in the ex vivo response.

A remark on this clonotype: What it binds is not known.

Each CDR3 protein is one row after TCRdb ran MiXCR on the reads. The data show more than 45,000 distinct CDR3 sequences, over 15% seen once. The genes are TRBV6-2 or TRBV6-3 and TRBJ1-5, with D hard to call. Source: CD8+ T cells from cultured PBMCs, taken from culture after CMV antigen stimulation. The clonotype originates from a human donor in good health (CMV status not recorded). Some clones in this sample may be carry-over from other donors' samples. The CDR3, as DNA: TGTGCCAGCAGTTACGGCCAGGAGCATCAGCCCCAGCATTTT. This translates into CASSYGQEHQPQHF.